Listed below are T cell receptor beta chains from one sample, sequenced in a study of Graves' ophthalmopathy and Graves' hyperthyroidism. TCRdb called the multiplex PCR reads again in MiXCR, with one record for every CDR3 protein. Of over a million distinct CDR3 sequences detected, less than 45% appear once; the ten largest clones hold approximately 12%. Sequencing input: peripheral blood or thyroid tissue (not recorded which). These receptors were obtained from an adult man with Graves' hyperthyroidism. CDR3s include the opening cysteine and the closing phenylalanine or tryptophan. A D gene is named only where the DNA matches it firmly. Clone size appears in some rows only: once, few, many, or a class for an expanded clone.

CDR3aa: CATSRTVAHYNSPLHF
CDR3nt: TGTGCCACGTCCCGGACCGTCGCCCACTATAATTCACCCCTCCACTTT
v_gene: TRBV25-1
d_gene: -
abundance: -
j_gene: TRBJ1-6

CDR3aa: CASSYSTTGYGYTF
CDR3nt: TGTGCCAGCAGTTACTCGACTACAGGCTATGGCTACACCTTC
v_gene: TRBV6-5
d_gene: -
abundance: many
j_gene: TRBJ1-2

CDR3aa: CASSLVHRGAEAFF
CDR3nt: TGTGCCAGCAGCTTAGTGCACAGGGGGGCTGAAGCTTTCTTT
v_gene: TRBV7-8
d_gene: TRBD1
abundance: many
j_gene: TRBJ1-1

CDR3aa: CASSSDSPRYGYTF
CDR3nt: TGCGCCAGCAGCTCAGACAGCCCTCGCTATGGCTACACCTTC
v_gene: TRBV5-1
d_gene: -
abundance: -
j_gene: TRBJ1-2

CDR3aa: CASSFGGMMNTEAFF
CDR3nt: TGTGCCAGCAGCTTCGGCGGAATGATGAACACTGAAGCTTTCTTT
v_gene: TRBV7-2
d_gene: -
abundance: many
j_gene: TRBJ1-1

CDR3aa: CAISVTGGANVLTF
CDR3nt: TGTGCCATCAGTGTAACAGGGGGGGCCAACGTCCTGACTTTC
v_gene: TRBV10-3
d_gene: -
abundance: -
j_gene: TRBJ2-6

CDR3aa: CASRTHTGGDETQYF
CDR3nt: TGTGCCAGCAGAACTCATACAGGGGGCGACGAGACCCAGTACTTC
v_gene: TRBV7-2
d_gene: TRBD1
abundance: many
j_gene: TRBJ2-5

CDR3aa: CASSSYGLRGQGNIYSNQPQHF
CDR3nt: TGTGCCAGCAGCTCTTACGGCCTAAGGGGACAGGGTAATATTTATAGCAATCAGCCCCAGCATTTT
v_gene: TRBV7-2
d_gene: TRBD1
abundance: few
j_gene: TRBJ1-5

CDR3aa: CATSAGGRGGNTEAFF
CDR3nt: TGTGCCACCTCGGCCGGGGGCAGGGGAGGGAACACTGAAGCTTTCTTT
v_gene: TRBV24-1
d_gene: -
abundance: few
j_gene: TRBJ1-1

CDR3aa: CASSVAGTGIDYGYTF
CDR3nt: TGTGCCAGCAGCGTAGCCGGGACAGGAATTGACTATGGCTACACCTTC
v_gene: TRBV7-9
d_gene: TRBD1
abundance: -
j_gene: TRBJ1-2

CDR3aa: CSLRGGTGNTEAFF
CDR3nt: TGCAGCCTCCGAGGGGGGACAGGGAACACTGAAGCTTTCTTT
v_gene: TRBV29-1
d_gene: TRBD1
abundance: -
j_gene: TRBJ1-1

CDR3aa: CSVEPGQVSYEQYF
CDR3nt: TGCAGCGTTGAACCGGGACAGGTCTCCTACGAGCAGTACTTC
v_gene: TRBV29-1
d_gene: TRBD1
abundance: -
j_gene: TRBJ2-7

CDR3aa: CASSSELPDTGELFF
CDR3nt: TGTGCCAGCAGTTCGGAGCTTCCGGACACCGGGGAGCTGTTTTTT
v_gene: TRBV28
d_gene: -
abundance: few
j_gene: TRBJ2-2

CDR3aa: CASSPAAGEKLFF
CDR3nt: TGTGCCAGCAGCCCCGCGGCCGGTGAAAAACTGTTTTTT
v_gene: TRBV7-2
d_gene: -
abundance: -
j_gene: TRBJ1-4

CDR3aa: CASSRGPIRTVNQPQHF
CDR3nt: TGTGCCAGCAGCCGGGGGCCTATTCGGACAGTGAATCAGCCCCAGCATTTT
v_gene: TRBV7-2
d_gene: -
abundance: -
j_gene: TRBJ1-5

CDR3aa: CAISEGVAGGSGEQYF
CDR3nt: TGTGCCATCAGTGAGGGGGTAGCGGGTGGGAGTGGCGAGCAGTACTTC
v_gene: TRBV10-3
d_gene: TRBD2
abundance: -
j_gene: TRBJ2-7

CDR3aa: CASSSGTGVDYGYAF
CDR3nt: TGTGCCAGCAGCTCCGGGACAGGGGTGGACTATGGCTACGCCTTC
v_gene: TRBV7-9
d_gene: TRBD1
abundance: -
j_gene: TRBJ1-2

CDR3aa: CASSTSSGSVRAGELFF
CDR3nt: TGTGCCAGTAGTACCTCGAGTGGGAGTGTGCGGGCCGGGGAGCTGTTTTTT
v_gene: TRBV19
d_gene: -
abundance: -
j_gene: TRBJ2-2

CDR3aa: CASSLDSAVGTQYF
CDR3nt: TGTGCCAGCAGCTTAGATTCAGCGGTTGGGACCCAGTACTTC
v_gene: TRBV7-9
d_gene: -
abundance: -
j_gene: TRBJ2-5

CDR3aa: CASSPWDNYQPQHF
CDR3nt: TGTGCCAGCAGTCCCTGGGACAATTATCAGCCCCAGCATTTT
v_gene: TRBV10-3
d_gene: -
abundance: -
j_gene: TRBJ1-5

CDR3aa: CASRHGQGRNTGELFF
CDR3nt: TGTGCCAGCAGACATGGACAGGGGAGGAACACCGGGGAGCTGTTTTTT
v_gene: TRBV25-1
d_gene: TRBD1
abundance: -
j_gene: TRBJ2-2

CDR3aa: CASSLRDSGWHNQPQHF
CDR3nt: TGTGCCAGCAGCTTACGGGATTCAGGGTGGCACAATCAGCCCCAGCATTTT
v_gene: TRBV7-6
d_gene: -
abundance: -
j_gene: TRBJ1-5

CDR3aa: CASSPRRTGDPYEQYF
CDR3nt: TGTGCCAGCAGCCCGCGAAGGACAGGGGACCCCTACGAGCAGTACTTC
v_gene: TRBV5-6
d_gene: TRBD1
abundance: -
j_gene: TRBJ2-7

CDR3aa: CSSYKNTGELFF
CDR3nt: TGCAGCTCGTACAAGAACACCGGGGAGCTGTTTTTT
v_gene: TRBV29-1
d_gene: -
abundance: many
j_gene: TRBJ2-2

CDR3aa: CASSQGDADYGYTF
CDR3nt: TGCGCCAGCAGCCAAGGGGACGCCGACTATGGCTACACCTTC
v_gene: TRBV4-1
d_gene: -
abundance: many
j_gene: TRBJ1-2

CDR3aa: CASSNRAVNTEAFF
CDR3nt: TGTGCCAGCAGCAACAGAGCGGTGAACACTGAAGCTTTCTTT
v_gene: TRBV13
d_gene: -
abundance: many
j_gene: TRBJ1-1

CDR3aa: CSSRGNAYTF
CDR3nt: TGCAGCTCACGAGGGAATGCCTACACCTTC
v_gene: TRBV29-1
d_gene: -
abundance: -
j_gene: TRBJ1-2

CDR3aa: CASSLGGRETQYF
CDR3nt: TGTGCCAGCAGCTTAGGGGGGCGAGAGACCCAGTACTTC
v_gene: TRBV7-2
d_gene: -
abundance: many
j_gene: TRBJ2-5

CDR3aa: CASSSPVYGNQPQHF
CDR3nt: TGTGCCAGCAGCTCGCCGGTGTATGGCAATCAGCCCCAGCATTTT
v_gene: TRBV7-2
d_gene: -
abundance: many
j_gene: TRBJ1-5

CDR3aa: CASSERQGANSPLHF
CDR3nt: TGTGCCAGCAGCGAACGACAGGGGGCAAATTCACCCCTCCACTTT
v_gene: TRBV9
d_gene: TRBD1
abundance: -
j_gene: TRBJ1-6

CDR3aa: CASSLAIGNYEQYF
CDR3nt: TGTGCCAGCAGCTTAGCGATCGGAAACTACGAGCAGTACTTC
v_gene: TRBV7-2
d_gene: -
abundance: many
j_gene: TRBJ2-7

CDR3aa: CASSLSAASTDTQYF
CDR3nt: TGTGCCAGCAGCTTATCGGCAGCGTCGACAGATACGCAGTATTTT
v_gene: TRBV7-3
d_gene: -
abundance: -
j_gene: TRBJ2-3

CDR3aa: CASSLGAGLDRINQPQHF
CDR3nt: TGTGCCAGCAGCTTAGGAGCTGGCCTAGACAGAATCAATCAGCCCCAGCATTTT
v_gene: TRBV7-2
d_gene: -
abundance: many
j_gene: TRBJ1-5

CDR3aa: CASSMSGPGIEKLFF
CDR3nt: TGTGCCAGTAGTATGTCAGGTCCCGGAATTGAAAAACTGTTTTTT
v_gene: TRBV19
d_gene: -
abundance: many
j_gene: TRBJ1-4

CDR3aa: CASSYSGTNQPQHF
CDR3nt: TGTGCCAGCAGTTACTCCGGCACCAATCAGCCCCAGCATTTT
v_gene: TRBV10-3
d_gene: -
abundance: -
j_gene: TRBJ1-5

CDR3aa: CASSLVPYELFF
CDR3nt: TGTGCCAGCAGCTTAGTGCCCTACGAACTGTTTTTT
v_gene: TRBV7-9
d_gene: -
abundance: many
j_gene: TRBJ1-4

CDR3aa: CASSRQIYSNQPQHF
CDR3nt: TGTGCCAGTAGCCGACAGATATATAGCAATCAGCCCCAGCATTTT
v_gene: TRBV19
d_gene: -
abundance: many
j_gene: TRBJ1-5

CDR3aa: CASSFSTGKDTEAFF
CDR3nt: TGTGCCAGCAGTTTTTCGACGGGGAAGGACACTGAAGCTTTCTTT
v_gene: TRBV12-3/TRBV12-4
d_gene: -
abundance: -
j_gene: TRBJ1-1

CDR3aa: CASRGLEETQYF
CDR3nt: TGTGCCAGCAGAGGACTCGAAGAGACCCAGTACTTC
v_gene: TRBV10-3
d_gene: -
abundance: -
j_gene: TRBJ2-5

CDR3aa: CASSYRLAGAGETQYF
CDR3nt: TGTGCCAGCAGCTACAGACTAGCGGGAGCCGGGGAGACCCAGTACTTC
v_gene: TRBV7-9
d_gene: TRBD2
abundance: -
j_gene: TRBJ2-5

CDR3aa: CASSHLNYGYTF
CDR3nt: TGTGCCAGCAGCCATTTAAACTATGGCTACACCTTC
v_gene: TRBV7-6
d_gene: -
abundance: -
j_gene: TRBJ1-2

CDR3aa: CASSSGQDREPQHF
CDR3nt: TGTGCCAGCAGCTCGGGACAGGACAGGGAGCCCCAGCATTTT
v_gene: TRBV6-6
d_gene: TRBD1
abundance: -
j_gene: TRBJ1-5

CDR3aa: CSARQGAPGANVLTF
CDR3nt: TGCAGTGCTAGACAGGGGGCGCCCGGGGCCAACGTCCTGACTTTC
v_gene: TRBV20-1
d_gene: TRBD1
abundance: once
j_gene: TRBJ2-6

CDR3aa: CSGHNTDTQYF
CDR3nt: TGCAGTGGACATAACACAGATACGCAGTATTTT
v_gene: TRBV20-1
d_gene: -
abundance: few
j_gene: TRBJ2-3

CDR3aa: CASSLAVVDTEAFF
CDR3nt: TGTGCCAGCAGCTTGGCCGTTGTAGACACTGAAGCTTTCTTT
v_gene: TRBV5-6
d_gene: -
abundance: many
j_gene: TRBJ1-1

CDR3aa: CASSRGKWDSLYEQYF
CDR3nt: TGTGCCAGCAGTCGAGGGAAGTGGGACAGCCTCTACGAGCAGTACTTC
v_gene: TRBV6-5
d_gene: TRBD1
abundance: -
j_gene: TRBJ2-7

CDR3aa: CSALGRGAFF
CDR3nt: TGCAGCGCCCTAGGCCGGGGGGCTTTCTTT
v_gene: TRBV29-1
d_gene: -
abundance: many
j_gene: TRBJ1-1

CDR3aa: CASRRGGTNTGELFF
CDR3nt: TGTGCCAGCCGCCGTGGAGGAACGAACACCGGGGAGCTGTTTTTT
v_gene: TRBV28
d_gene: -
abundance: -
j_gene: TRBJ2-2

CDR3aa: CSAKKPRSYGYTF
CDR3nt: TGCAGTGCGAAGAAACCAAGGAGCTATGGCTACACCTTC
v_gene: TRBV20-1
d_gene: -
abundance: few
j_gene: TRBJ1-2

CDR3aa: CSARRVANRETQYF
CDR3nt: TGCAGTGCTCGAAGAGTGGCTAACAGAGAGACCCAGTACTTC
v_gene: TRBV20-1
d_gene: -
abundance: many
j_gene: TRBJ2-5

CDR3aa: CASSTVVGNTIYF
CDR3nt: TGTGCCAGCAGCACCGTGGTGGGAAACACCATATATTTT
v_gene: TRBV6-1
d_gene: -
abundance: -
j_gene: TRBJ1-3